These 16 T cell receptor beta chains originate from one sample sequenced in a study of follicular helper T cells after annual influenza vaccination. The data were produced by immunoSEQ multiplex PCR, yet TCRdb's version contains in-frame clones alone and is incomplete. The sample shows about 1,400 clones, just under 85% of them seen only once. The time point was: 2015-2016 season, 7 days after influenza vaccination. This sample comprised CXCR5+ CD38+ circulating T follicular helper cells from blood, obtained 7 days after influenza vaccination. The subset is: circulating Tfh, non-naive CD4+CXCR5+PD-1+ (ICOS+CD38+ or ICOS-CD38-). The receptor source for this set is an adult who received the influenza vaccine.

This clone has only one observation. The rearrangement links TRBV11-2 to TRBJ2-5; 12 bases are a match to TRBD2. Germline V gives CDR1 SGHAT, CDR2 FQNNGV. J gave up 4 bases and V 3 bases, and 12 bases lay outside the gene matches. The CDR3 is 18 amino acids. The CDR3 here is CASSFGLAGFLNGETQYF. The CDR3 nucleotides are TGTGCCAGCAGCTTTGGACTAGCGGGATTTTTAAACGGAGAGACCCAGTACTTC.

This rearrangement joins TRBV18 to TRBJ2-3, with 7 bases identical to TRBD1. With 4 bases clipped from V and 0 bases from J, the junction kept 10 bases outside the gene matches. The CDR3 has 17 amino acids. Germline V lookup: CDR1 KGHSH, CDR2 LQKENI. CDR3 in amino acids: CASSRDSLTGSTDTQYF. CDR3 DNA sequence: TGTGCCAGCTCACGGGACAGCCTCACCGGGAGCACAGATACGCAGTATTTT. Looking up the rest from reference TRBV18 and TRBJ2-3 gives the full variable domain: NAGVMQNPRHLVRRRGQEARLRCSPMKGHSHVYWYRQLPEEGLKFMVYLQKENIIDESGMPKERFSAEFPKEGPSILRIQQVVRGDSAAYFCASSRDSLTGSTDTQYFGPGTRLTVL.

This clone was counted a few times. The chain links TRBV19 to TRBJ2-1; a possible D gene is TRBD1 (5 bases). Looked up from germline, CDR1 is LNHDA and CDR2 is SQIVND (reference sequence). V lost 6 bases and J 10 bases, leaving 16 bases between the germline ends. The CDR3 loop spans 13 amino acids. CDR3 sequence (DNA): TGTGCCAGTAGCATCCAGGACAACCTAGAGCAGTTCTTC. Translation gives CASSIQDNLEQFF.

The rearrangement joins TRBV28 to TRBJ2-2, with D perhaps TRBD1 (5 bases). The CDR3 length is 14 residues. Deletions cut 2 bases from V and 4 bases from J, with 8 bases between. Germline V gene lookup returns CDR1 MDHEN and CDR2 SYDVKM. The CDR3 bases are TGTGCCAGCAGTTTAGCAGGGCCCACCGGGGAGCTGTTTTTT. This sequence encodes CASSLAGPTGELFF.

This rearrangement joins TRBV7-2 to TRBJ2-1; D may be TRBD2 (6 bases). The length of the CDR3 is 14 residues. Trimming removed 0 bases from V and 5 bases from J, with 8 bases in between. The germline V gene has CDR1 SGHTA and CDR2 FQGNSA. The CDR3 DNA reads as TGTGCCAGCAGCTTAGCTAGACTAGACAATGAGCAGTTCTTC. This translates into CASSLARLDNEQFF.

The chain employs TRBV14 and TRBJ2-1; D is unresolved. This CDR3 contains 13 residues. The V and J ends lost 2 bases and 12 bases respectively, with 14 bases between them. Germline V gives CDR1 SGHDN, CDR2 FVKESK. The CDR3 bases are TGTGCCAGCAGCCAAATCGTCTCGCGTGGGCAGTTCTTC. This codes for CASSQIVSRGQFF.

The rearrangement uses TRBV2 and TRBJ2-2; D not resolved. Germline V gene data show CDR1 as SNHLY and CDR2 as FYNNEI. Trimming cost V 6 bases and J 1 base, with 9 bases left between them. The CDR3 is made up of 14 amino acids. CDR3 sequence: CASRVKGNTGELFF. CDR3 bases: TGTGCCAGCAGGGTAAAGGGGAACACCGGGGAGCTGTTTTTT.

The chain has TRBV6-1 and TRBJ1-5; D may be TRBD1 (6 bases). The CDR3 contains 14 residues. V was clipped by 7 bases and J by 6 bases, with 16 bases between them. The V gene's germline CDR1 is MNHNS and CDR2 SASEGT. The CDR3 sequence: CASNRQEVTQPQHF. The CDR3 coding sequence is TGTGCCAGCAATAGACAGGAGGTTACTCAGCCCCAGCATTTT.

This clone was observed a single time. This rearrangement joins TRBV28 to TRBJ1-1; the D gene is possibly TRBD1 (5 bases). In germline, CDR1 is MDHEN, CDR2 SYDVKM. Trimming took 5 bases from V and 5 from J, leaving 24 bases between them. CDR3 size: 17 residues. The chain's CDR3 is CASSEPGGKTVRTEAFF. CDR3 sequence (DNA): TGTGCCAGCAGTGAGCCCGGGGGAAAAACGGTAAGGACTGAAGCTTTCTTT.

This CDR3 is CASSLSRQGLSEQYF. The CDR3, as DNA: TGTGCCAGCAGCTTATCCCGGCAGGGCTTGAGCGAGCAGTACTTC. The chain joins TRBV7-2 to TRBJ2-7; tentatively, D is TRBD1 (5 bases). This CDR3 is 15 amino acids long. CDR1 SGHTA and CDR2 FQGNSA come from the germline V gene. V was clipped by 2 bases and J by 6 bases, with 17 bases between them.

The gene calls are TRBV7-8 and TRBJ2-2; D uncertain. CDR1 and CDR2 from the germline V gene are SGHVS and FQNEAQ. Trimming removed 1 base at V and 0 bases at J, with 6 bases between. CDR3 length: 15 amino acids. The CDR3 protein is CASSLGLANTGELFF. The CDR3 region has the DNA TGTGCCAGCAGCTTAGGGCTAGCGAACACCGGGGAGCTGTTTTTT. The complete variable domain, with remaining parts taken from reference TRBV7-8 and TRBJ2-2, reads GAGVSQSPRYKVAKRGQDVALRCDPISGHVSLFWYQQALGQGPEFLTYFQNEAQLDKSGLPSDRFFAERPEGSVSTLKIQRTQQEDSAVYLCASSLGLANTGELFFGEGSRLTVL.

The chain combines TRBV7-3 with TRBJ1-1; 9 bases fit TRBD1. The germline CDR1 and CDR2 sequences are SGHTA and FQGTGA. The CDR3 runs 13 residues. The ends lost 4 bases at V and 6 bases at J; junction bases unmatched: 3. The CDR3 DNA reads as TGTGCCAGCAGCTCACGACAGGGGGCTGAAGCTTTCTTT. It yields the protein CASSSRQGAEAFF.

The chain is built from TRBV6-5 and TRBJ2-2; D might be TRBD1 (6 bases). There are 15 residues in the CDR3. V was pared by 3 bases and J by 2 bases, with 10 bases between. From germline, CDR1 is MNHEY and CDR2 SVGAGI. The CDR3, as DNA: TGTGCCAGCAGTTATGACAGGAGAAACACCGGGGAGCTGTTTTTT. Translating it yields CASSYDRRNTGELFF.

This clone was picked up a small number of times. The V and J genes are TRBV9 and TRBJ2-7; 10 bases are a match to TRBD2. This CDR3 is 14 amino acids long. The germline CDR1 and CDR2 sequences are SGDLS and YYNGEE. The V and J ends lost 4 bases and 5 bases, in that order; junction bases with no gene match: 6. CDR3: CASSPAGGWNEQYF. The CDR3 region has the DNA TGTGCCAGCAGCCCAGCGGGGGGGTGGAACGAGCAGTACTTC.

V is TRBV7-2 and J is TRBJ1-2, with D possibly TRBD1 on 6 matching bases. CDR3 length: 17 residues. Trimming cost V 3 bases and J 0 bases, with 17 bases left between them. Looked up from germline, CDR1 is SGHTA and CDR2 is FQGNSA. CDR3 sequence: CASSLAVSGAANYGYTF. In nucleotides, the CDR3 is TGTGCCAGCAGCTTGGCTGTCTCGGGGGCCGCTAACTATGGCTACACCTTC.

The chain is built from TRBV4-3 and TRBJ1-2; D gene unclear. Germline lookup yields CDR1 LGHNA and CDR2 YSLEER. Deletions cut 1 base from V and 2 bases from J, with 8 bases between. There are 14 residues in the CDR3. In DNA form, the CDR3 reads TGCGCCAGCAGCCAAGTAGCGTCCAACTATGGCTACACCTTC. This sequence encodes CASSQVASNYGYTF.